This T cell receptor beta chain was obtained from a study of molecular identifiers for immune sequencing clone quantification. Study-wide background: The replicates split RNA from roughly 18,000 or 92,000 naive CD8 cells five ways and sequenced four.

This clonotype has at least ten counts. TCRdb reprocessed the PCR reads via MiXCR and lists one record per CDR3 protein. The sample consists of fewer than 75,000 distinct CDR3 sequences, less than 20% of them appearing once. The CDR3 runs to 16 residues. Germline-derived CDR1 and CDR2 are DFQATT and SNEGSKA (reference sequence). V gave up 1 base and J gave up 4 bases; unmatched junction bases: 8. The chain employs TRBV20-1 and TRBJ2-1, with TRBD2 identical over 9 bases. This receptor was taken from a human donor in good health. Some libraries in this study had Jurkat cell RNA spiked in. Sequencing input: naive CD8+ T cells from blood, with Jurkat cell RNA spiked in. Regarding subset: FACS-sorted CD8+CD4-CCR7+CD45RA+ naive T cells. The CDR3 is CSARGLAGVVYNEQFF. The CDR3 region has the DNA TGCAGTGCTAGAGGATTAGCGGGAGTTGTTTACAATGAGCAGTTCTTC.